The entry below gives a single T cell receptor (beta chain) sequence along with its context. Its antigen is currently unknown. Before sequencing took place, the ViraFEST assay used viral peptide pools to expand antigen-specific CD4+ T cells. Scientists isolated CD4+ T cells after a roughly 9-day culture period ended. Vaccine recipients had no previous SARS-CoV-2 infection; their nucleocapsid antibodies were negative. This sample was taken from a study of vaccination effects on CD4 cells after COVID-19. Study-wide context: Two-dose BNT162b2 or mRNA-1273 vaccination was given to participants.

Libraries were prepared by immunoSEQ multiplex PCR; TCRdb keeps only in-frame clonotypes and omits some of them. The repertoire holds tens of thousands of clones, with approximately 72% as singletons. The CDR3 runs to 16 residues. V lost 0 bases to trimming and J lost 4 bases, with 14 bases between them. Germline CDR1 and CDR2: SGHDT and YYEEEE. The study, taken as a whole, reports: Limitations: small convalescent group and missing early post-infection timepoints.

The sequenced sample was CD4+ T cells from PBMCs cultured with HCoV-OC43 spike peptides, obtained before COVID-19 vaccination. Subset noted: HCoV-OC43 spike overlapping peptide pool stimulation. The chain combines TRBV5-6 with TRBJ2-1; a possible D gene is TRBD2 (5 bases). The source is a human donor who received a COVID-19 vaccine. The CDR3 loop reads CASSLAGRNWYNEQFF. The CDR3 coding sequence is TGTGCCAGCAGCTTGGCGGGGAGAAACTGGTACAATGAGCAGTTCTTC.